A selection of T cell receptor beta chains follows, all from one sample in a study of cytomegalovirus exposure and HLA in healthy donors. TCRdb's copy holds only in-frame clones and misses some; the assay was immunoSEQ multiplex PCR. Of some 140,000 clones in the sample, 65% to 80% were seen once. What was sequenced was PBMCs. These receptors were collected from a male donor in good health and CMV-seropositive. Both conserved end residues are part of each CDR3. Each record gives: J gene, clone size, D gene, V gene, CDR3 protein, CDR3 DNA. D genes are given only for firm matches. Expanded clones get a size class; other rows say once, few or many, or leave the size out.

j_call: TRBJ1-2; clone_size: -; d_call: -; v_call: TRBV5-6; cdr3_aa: CASSLASSWGGYTF; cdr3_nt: TGTGCCAGCAGCCTCGCTTCTTCCTGGGGCGGCTACACCTTC
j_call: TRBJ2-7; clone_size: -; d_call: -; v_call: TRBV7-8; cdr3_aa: CASSFSLGQYF; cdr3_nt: TGTGCCAGCAGCTTCTCCCTCGGGCAGTACTTC
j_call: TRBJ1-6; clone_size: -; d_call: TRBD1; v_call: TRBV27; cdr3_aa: CASSFQAGGISPLHF; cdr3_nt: TGTGCCAGCAGTTTCCAGGCAGGGGGAATCTCACCCCTCCACTTT
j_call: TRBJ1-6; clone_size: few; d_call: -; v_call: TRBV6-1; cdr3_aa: CASSDSFSYNSPLHF; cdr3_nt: TGTGCCAGCAGTGACAGTTTCTCCTATAATTCACCCCTCCACTTT
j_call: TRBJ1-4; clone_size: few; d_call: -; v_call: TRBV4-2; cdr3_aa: CASSQAGLGEKLFF; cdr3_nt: TGTGCCAGCAGCCAAGCAGGGTTGGGTGAAAAACTGTTTTTT
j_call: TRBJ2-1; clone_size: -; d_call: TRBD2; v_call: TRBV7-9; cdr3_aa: CAGRGGRPRSEQFF; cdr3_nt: TGTGCCGGAAGGGGAGGGAGGCCAAGGAGTGAGCAGTTCTTC
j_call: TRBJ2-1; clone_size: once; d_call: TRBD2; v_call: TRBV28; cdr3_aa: CASRTLTSVTYNEQFF; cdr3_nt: TGTGCCAGCAGGACGTTGACTAGCGTAACCTACAATGAGCAGTTCTTC
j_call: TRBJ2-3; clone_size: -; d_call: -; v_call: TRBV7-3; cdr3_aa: CASSLLFSGSTDTQYF; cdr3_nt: TGTGCCAGCAGCCTTTTATTTAGCGGAAGCACAGATACGCAGTATTTT
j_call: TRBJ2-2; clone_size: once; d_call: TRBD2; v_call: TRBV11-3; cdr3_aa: CASSFGTSEAGELFF; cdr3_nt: TGTGCCAGCAGCTTTGGGACTAGCGAGGCCGGGGAGCTGTTTTTT
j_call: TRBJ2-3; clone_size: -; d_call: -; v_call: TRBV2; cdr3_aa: CASSEALTWETDTQYF; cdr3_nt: TGTGCCAGCAGTGAAGCCCTCACCTGGGAGACAGATACGCAGTATTTT
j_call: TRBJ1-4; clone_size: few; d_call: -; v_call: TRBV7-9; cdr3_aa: CASSFRLPIATNEKLFF; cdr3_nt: TGTGCCAGCAGCTTCAGACTCCCCATTGCAACTAATGAAAAACTGTTTTTT
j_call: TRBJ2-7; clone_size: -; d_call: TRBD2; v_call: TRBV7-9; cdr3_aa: CASSLGGYAGGDEQYF; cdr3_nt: TGTGCCAGCAGCTTAGGAGGGTACGCGGGAGGCGACGAGCAGTACTTC
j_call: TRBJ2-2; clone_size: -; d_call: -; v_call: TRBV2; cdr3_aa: CASRIRSNTGELFF; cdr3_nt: TGTGCCAGCAGAATCCGGTCGAACACCGGGGAGCTGTTTTTT
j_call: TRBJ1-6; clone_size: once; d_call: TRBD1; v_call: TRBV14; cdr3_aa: CASSQGQTPLHF; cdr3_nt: TGTGCCAGCAGCCAGGGACAGACACCCCTCCACTTT
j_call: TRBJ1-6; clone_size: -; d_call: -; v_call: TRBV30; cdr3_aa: CAWSVTPRGSPLHF; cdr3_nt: TGTGCCTGGAGTGTAACCCCAAGGGGTTCACCCCTCCACTTT
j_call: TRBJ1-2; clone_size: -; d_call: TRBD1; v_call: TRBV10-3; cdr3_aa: CAINRQGDYGYTF; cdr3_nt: TGTGCCATCAACCGACAGGGGGACTATGGCTACACCTTC
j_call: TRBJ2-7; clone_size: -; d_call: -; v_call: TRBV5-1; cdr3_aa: CASSLGSPSPYEQYF; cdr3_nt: TGCGCCAGCAGCTTGGGGAGCCCAAGTCCCTACGAGCAGTACTTC
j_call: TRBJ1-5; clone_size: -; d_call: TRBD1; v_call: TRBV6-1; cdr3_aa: CASRLPGGQPQHF; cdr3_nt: TGTGCCAGCAGGCTTCCAGGGGGACAGCCCCAGCATTTT
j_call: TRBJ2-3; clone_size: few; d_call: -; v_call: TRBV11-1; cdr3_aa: CASGTGEKDTQYF; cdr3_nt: TGTGCCAGCGGAACGGGAGAAAAAGATACGCAGTATTTT
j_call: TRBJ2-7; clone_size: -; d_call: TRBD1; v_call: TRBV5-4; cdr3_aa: CASRNRGYNEQYF; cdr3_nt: TGTGCCAGCAGAAACAGGGGGTACAACGAGCAGTACTTC
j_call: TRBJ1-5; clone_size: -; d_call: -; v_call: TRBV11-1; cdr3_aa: CASSFGFKNF; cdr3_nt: TGTGCCAGCAGCTTTGGCTTCAAGAATTTT
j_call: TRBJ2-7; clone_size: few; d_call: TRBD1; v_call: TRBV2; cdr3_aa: CASSLGQEGEQYF; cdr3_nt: TGTGCCAGCAGTTTGGGACAGGAGGGCGAGCAGTACTTC
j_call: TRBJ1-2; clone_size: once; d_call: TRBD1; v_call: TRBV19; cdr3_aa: CASSADRDYGYTF; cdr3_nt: TGTGCCAGTAGCGCCGACAGGGACTATGGCTACACCTTC
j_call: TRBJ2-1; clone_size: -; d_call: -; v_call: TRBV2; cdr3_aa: CASSPGLDEQVF; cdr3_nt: TGTGCCAGCTCCCCAGGGTTGGATGAGCAGGTCTTC
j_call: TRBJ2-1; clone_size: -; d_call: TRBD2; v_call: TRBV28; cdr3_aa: CASSLESGGYNEQFF; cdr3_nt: TGTGCCAGCAGTTTAGAAAGCGGGGGGTACAATGAGCAGTTCTTC
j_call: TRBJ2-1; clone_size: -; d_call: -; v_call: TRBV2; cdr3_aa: CASTTDKYNEQFF; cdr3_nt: TGTGCCAGCACTACCGACAAATACAATGAGCAGTTCTTC
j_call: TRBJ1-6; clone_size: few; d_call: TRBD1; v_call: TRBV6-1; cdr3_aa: CAAGQEPNSPLHF; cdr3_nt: TGTGCCGCCGGACAGGAACCGAATTCACCCCTCCACTTT
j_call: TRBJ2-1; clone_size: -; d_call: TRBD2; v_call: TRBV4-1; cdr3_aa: CASSYRTSGGADNEQFF; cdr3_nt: TGCGCCAGCAGCTACCGGACTAGCGGGGGGGCAGACAATGAGCAGTTCTTC
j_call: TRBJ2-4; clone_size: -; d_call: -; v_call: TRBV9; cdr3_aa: CASSVEGWGRDIQYF; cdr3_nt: TGTGCCAGCAGCGTAGAGGGGTGGGGTAGGGACATTCAGTACTTC
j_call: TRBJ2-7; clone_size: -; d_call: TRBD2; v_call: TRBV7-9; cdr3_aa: CASSAKVTGLAFEQYF; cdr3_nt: TGTGCCAGCAGCGCAAAAGTGACGGGACTAGCTTTCGAGCAGTACTTC
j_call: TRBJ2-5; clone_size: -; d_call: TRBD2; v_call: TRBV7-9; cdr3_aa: CASSLSSGGAGNRETQYF; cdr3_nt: TGTGCCAGCAGCTTATCGAGCGGGGGGGCCGGGAATAGGGAGACCCAGTACTTC
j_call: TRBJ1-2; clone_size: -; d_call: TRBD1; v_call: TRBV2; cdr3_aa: CASTFDRGHGYTF; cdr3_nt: TGTGCCAGCACCTTCGACAGGGGGCATGGCTACACCTTC
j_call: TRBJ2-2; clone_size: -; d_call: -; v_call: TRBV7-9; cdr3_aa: CASSVLKLGRAGELFF; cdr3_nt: TGTGCCAGCAGCGTATTAAAACTAGGTCGGGCCGGGGAGCTGTTTTTT
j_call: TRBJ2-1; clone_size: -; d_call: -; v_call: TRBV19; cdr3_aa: CAASATGGAEQFF; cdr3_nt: TGTGCCGCCTCGGCGACGGGGGGCGCTGAGCAGTTCTTC
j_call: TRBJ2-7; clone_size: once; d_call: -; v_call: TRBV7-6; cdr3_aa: CASSVAGSYEQYF; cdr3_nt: TGTGCCAGCAGCGTGGCGGGCTCCTACGAGCAGTACTTC
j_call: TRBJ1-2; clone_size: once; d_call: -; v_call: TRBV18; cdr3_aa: CASSPPQDRQTRGYTF; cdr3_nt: TGTGCCAGCTCACCACCCCAGGACAGACAGACGAGAGGCTACACCTTC
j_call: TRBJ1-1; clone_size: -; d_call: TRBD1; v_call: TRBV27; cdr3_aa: CASSPGTGVHPNTEAFF; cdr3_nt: TGTGCCAGCAGTCCCGGGACAGGGGTCCACCCCAACACTGAAGCTTTCTTT
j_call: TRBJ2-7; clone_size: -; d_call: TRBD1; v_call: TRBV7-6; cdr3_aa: CASSSYRDRGYEQYF; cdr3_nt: TGTGCCAGCAGCTCGTACCGGGACAGGGGCTACGAGCAGTACTTC
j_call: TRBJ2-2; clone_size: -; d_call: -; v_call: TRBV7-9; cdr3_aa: CASSLTAGLLNTGELFF; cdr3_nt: TGTGCCAGCAGCTTAACAGCAGGACTTCTGAACACCGGGGAGCTGTTTTTT
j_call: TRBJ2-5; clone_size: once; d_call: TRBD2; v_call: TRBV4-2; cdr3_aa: CASSQDRTSGIETQYF; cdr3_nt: TGTGCCAGCAGCCAAGATAGGACTAGCGGTATAGAGACCCAGTACTTC
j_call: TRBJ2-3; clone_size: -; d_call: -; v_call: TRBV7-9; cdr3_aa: CASSLDPVDTQYF; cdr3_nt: TGTGCCAGCAGCTTAGATCCCGTGGATACGCAGTATTTT
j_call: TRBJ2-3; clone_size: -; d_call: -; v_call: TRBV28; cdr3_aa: CASSVGQLSTDTQYF; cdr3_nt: TGTGCCAGCAGCGTAGGACAGCTTAGCACAGATACGCAGTATTTT
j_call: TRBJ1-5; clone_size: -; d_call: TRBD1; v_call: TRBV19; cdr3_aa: CASGQGVSQPQHF; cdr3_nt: TGTGCCAGTGGACAGGGGGTAAGTCAGCCCCAGCATTTT
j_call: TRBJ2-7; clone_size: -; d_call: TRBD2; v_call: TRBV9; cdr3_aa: CASSEGSGDGTYEQYF; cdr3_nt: TGTGCCAGCAGCGAGGGGAGCGGGGACGGAACCTACGAGCAGTACTTC
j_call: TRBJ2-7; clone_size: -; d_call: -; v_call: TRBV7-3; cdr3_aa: CASSLRGYNDEQYF; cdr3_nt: TGTGCCAGCAGCTTGCGAGGGTATAACGACGAGCAGTACTTC